A single sample gave rise to the 29 T cell receptor beta chains below, sequenced in a study of beta chain features in type 1 diabetes (dated by TCRdb to the late 2010s). Study-wide findings and limitations: A moderate but significant shortening of TCRB CDR3 length was observed in type 1 diabetes patients in all four CD4+ subsets.

Libraries were made using the immunoSEQ multiplex PCR assay. All of the isolated RNA was reverse transcribed with the High Capacity cDNA Reverse Transcription Kit, so expressed TCRB transcripts were sequenced. This immuneACCESS table, as held by TCRdb, lists in-frame sequences with V and J called but not all clones. Of the missing ones, under half trace to an unresolved V gene in checked studies; the others have no known cause. The sample data list tens of thousands of clones, and 35% to 50% of these were observed just once. The ten largest clones represent approximately 1.4% of the sample. Antigen specificity for these receptors is unknown. The source material was Tregs from blood. The sample's cell subset or site label is to be understood as: regulatory CD4+ T cells. The source is a man under 40 with type 1 diabetes.

The CDR3 reads CASSPGQHYGYTF. CDR3 in DNA: TGTGCCAGCAGCCCGGGACAGCACTATGGCTACACCTTC. The chain links TRBV7-2 to TRBJ1-2; 7 positions agree with TRBD1. Germline CDR1 SGHTA, CDR2 FQGNSA. The CDR3 extends over 13 amino acids. V was clipped by 5 bases and J by 3 bases; unmatched bases: 3.

This clone was detected once. The J gene is TRBJ2-7, the V gene TRBV7-6, with 9 bases identical to TRBD2. V shed 4 bases, J shed 0 bases, and the junction held 7 bases outside the gene matches. This CDR3 comprises 16 residues. In germline, CDR1 is SGHVS, CDR2 FNYEAQ. The CDR3 nucleotides are TGTGCCAGCAGCTCGACACTAGCGGGCCACTCCTACGAGCAGTACTTC. This codes for CASSSTLAGHSYEQYF.

This chain uses TRBV12-5 with TRBJ2-5; weak D call: TRBD1 (6 bases). V gave up 5 bases and J gave up 1 base, with 14 bases separating them. CDR1 is LGHNT, CDR2 FRNRAP, per germline. The CDR3 has 15 amino acids. The DNA for the CDR3 is TGTGCTAGTGGTACCGGAAGGGGGACCCAAGAGACCCAGTACTTC. Amino acid sequence: CASGTGRGTQETQYF. Full variable domain (remainder filled in from reference TRBV12-5 and TRBJ2-5): DARVTQTPRHKVTEMGQEVTMRCQPILGHNTVFWYRQTMMQGLELLAYFRNRAPLDDSGMPKDRFSAEMPDATLATLKIQPSEPRDSAVYFCASGTGRGTQETQYFGPGTRLLVL.

The CDR3 is CASSQDRGINYGYTF. CDR3 in DNA: TGTGCCAGCAGCCAAGATAGAGGGATTAACTATGGCTACACCTTC. V usage is TRBV14 and J usage is TRBJ1-2; D is unclear. The CDR3 loop spans 15 amino acids. V was pared by 0 bases and J by 1 base, with 9 bases between. Germline V gives CDR1 SGHDN, CDR2 FVKESK. Full variable domain (remainder filled in from reference TRBV14 and TRBJ1-2): EAGVTQFPSHSVIEKGQTVTLRCDPISGHDNLYWYRRVMGKEIKFLLHFVKESKQDESGMPNNRFLAERTGGTYSTLKVQPAELEDSGVYFCASSQDRGINYGYTFGSGTRLTVV.

This clone was detected once. The chain links TRBV30 to TRBJ1-2, with D possibly matching TRBD1 (6 bases). Trimming shortened V by 1 base and J by 0 bases, and 6 bases separated the two germline ends. This CDR3 comprises 13 residues. Germline assignment: CDR1 GTSNPN and CDR2 SVGIG (reference sequence). As DNA, the CDR3 is TGTGCCTGGAGTGGACAGGCTAACTATGGCTACACCTTC. This codes for CAWSGQANYGYTF.

The rearrangement uses TRBV27 and TRBJ2-2; TRBD1 might be the D (6 bases). Germline assignment: CDR1 MNHEY and CDR2 SMNVEV (reference sequence). V was cut by 1 base and J by 6 bases, with 12 bases left in between. CDR3 length: 15 residues. The CDR3 DNA is TGTGCCAGCAGTTTATTCCAGGGGAGTCCCGGGGAGCTGTTTTTT. This sequence encodes CASSLFQGSPGELFF.

This chain uses TRBV6-1 with TRBJ2-5; 8 bases fit TRBD1. CDR1 and CDR2 (germline): MNHNS, SASEGT. J gave up 5 bases and V 7 bases, and 9 bases lay outside the gene matches. The CDR3 length is 14 residues. This chain's CDR3 is CASTRQGISETQYF. In DNA, the CDR3 is TGTGCCAGCACCCGACAGGGGATATCGGAGACCCAGTACTTC.

The CDR3 here is CASSLWGGNEQFF. The DNA of the CDR3 is TGTGCCAGCAGTTTATGGGGAGGTAATGAGCAGTTCTTC. The V gene is TRBV27, the J gene TRBJ2-1; D is perhaps TRBD2 (6 bases). CDR3 length: 13 amino acids. Trimming shortened V by 1 base and J by 7 bases, and 8 bases separated the two germline ends. From germline, CDR1 is MNHEY and CDR2 SMNVEV (reference sequence).

This CDR3 is CASSPQEVRGTNTEAFF. The CDR3 bases are TGTGCCAGCTCACCGCAGGAAGTCAGGGGGACTAACACTGAAGCTTTCTTT. This chain uses TRBV18 with TRBJ1-1; 7 nucleotides align to TRBD1. V lost 3 bases, J lost 2 bases, and 12 bases stayed unmatched. CDR1 is KGHSH, CDR2 LQKENI, per germline. CDR3 length: 17 residues.

The genes are TRBV5-1 and TRBJ1-1, with a possible D match to TRBD1 (5 bases). This CDR3 region has 14 residues. V was pared by 2 bases and J by 3 bases, with 11 bases between. CDR1 and CDR2 from the germline V gene are SGHRS and YFSETQ. CDR3 in DNA: TGCGCCAGCAGCTTAGACTCAGGGTACACTGAAGCTTTCTTT. Protein: CASSLDSGYTEAFF. The full variable domain, rest sourced from reference TRBV5-1 and TRBJ1-1, is KAGVTQTPRYLIKTRGQQVTLSCSPISGHRSVSWYQQTPGQGLQFLFEYFSETQRNKGNFPGRFSGRQFSNSRSEMNVSTLELGDSALYLCASSLDSGYTEAFFGQGTRLTVV.

This clone was observed a few times. The chain recombines TRBV4-1 with TRBJ1-2; 9 positions match TRBD1. With 0 bases clipped from V and 4 bases from J, the junction kept 6 bases outside the gene matches. CDR3 length equals 16 residues. Germline values: CDR1 MGHRA, CDR2 YSYEKL. The CDR3 region is CASSQEGQGVGYGYTF. The CDR3 region has the DNA TGCGCCAGCAGCCAAGAGGGACAGGGAGTAGGCTATGGCTACACCTTC.

The chain employs TRBV9 and TRBJ2-3; the D is unclear. From germline, CDR1 is SGDLS and CDR2 YYNGEE. The CDR3 has 19 residues. Trimming stripped 0 bases from V and 0 bases from J, with 20 bases between. The CDR3 sequence is CASSVGDGPRTFSTDTQYF. The CDR3 DNA follows: TGTGCCAGCAGCGTAGGTGATGGTCCCAGAACCTTCAGCACAGATACGCAGTATTTT.

The chain has TRBV4-1 and TRBJ2-5, with 8 bases matching TRBD2. CDR1 is MGHRA, CDR2 YSYEKL, per germline. The CDR3 contains 15 residues. V lost 1 base, J lost 2 bases, and 3 bases stayed unmatched. The CDR3 loop reads CASSQAGGLQETQYF. The CDR3 DNA is TGCGCCAGCAGCCAAGCGGGAGGGTTGCAAGAGACCCAGTACTTC.

This clone was seen a few times. The gene calls are TRBV5-1 and TRBJ2-7, with 10 bases identical to TRBD2. The CDR3 spans 15 residues. With 6 bases clipped from V and 6 bases from J, the junction kept 12 bases outside the gene matches. CDR1 is SGHRS and CDR2 is YFSETQ in the germline V gene. CDR3 amino acids: CASTHGLAGVSEQYF. The CDR3 DNA follows: TGCGCCAGCACCCACGGGCTAGCGGGAGTCTCCGAGCAGTACTTC. The full variable domain, with the rest looked up from reference TRBV5-1 and TRBJ2-7, is KAGVTQTPRYLIKTRGQQVTLSCSPISGHRSVSWYQQTPGQGLQFLFEYFSETQRNKGNFPGRFSGRQFSNSRSEMNVSTLELGDSALYLCASTHGLAGVSEQYFGPGTRLTVT.

This clone was observed a handful of times. This chain joins TRBV5-5 and TRBJ2-5; 8 bases map to TRBD1. The V gene end was trimmed by 4 bases and the J gene end by 7 bases; junction bases not matched to a gene: 12. The CDR3 length is 15 residues. The germline V gene encodes CDR1 SGHKS and CDR2 YYEKEE (reference sequence). CDR3: CASSKPGQAAGTQYF. The CDR3 DNA is TGTGCCAGCAGCAAGCCGGGACAGGCGGCGGGGACCCAGTACTTC.

CDR3 protein: CASQGQGFETQYF. For the CDR3, the DNA is TGTGCCAGCCAGGGACAGGGTTTTGAGACCCAGTACTTC. The genes are TRBV18 and TRBJ2-5; 9 bases are a match to TRBD1. Trimming at V came to 8 bases and at J to 5 bases, leaving 6 bases not matched to a gene. CDR1 and CDR2 (germline): KGHSH, LQKENI. This CDR3 is 13 amino acids long.

The chain recombines TRBV7-2 with TRBJ1-2; D uncertain. The CDR3 contains 14 residues. The germline V and J ends were trimmed by 2 bases and 7 bases, with 14 bases remaining between them. Per the germline V gene, CDR1 is SGHTA and CDR2 is FQGNSA. The DNA for the CDR3 is TGTGCCAGCAGCTTATTAAGTCGGGGTGGTGGCTACACCTTC. This encodes CASSLLSRGGGYTF.

This clone appeared a few times. This chain links TRBV27 with TRBJ1-2, with D possibly matching TRBD1 (5 bases). The CDR3 covers 14 residues. The V and J ends lost 6 bases and 4 bases respectively, with 15 bases between them. CDR1 MNHEY and CDR2 SMNVEV come from the germline V gene (reference sequence). CDR3 nucleotides: TGTGCCAGCAGCCAAGGGGTCCGCAGCTATGGCTACACCTTC. As protein: CASSQGVRSYGYTF.

This clone was observed a few times. This sequence joins TRBV5-1 and TRBJ2-3, with D tentatively TRBD1 (6 bases). Germline lookup yields CDR1 SGHRS and CDR2 YFSETQ. The V and J ends lost 4 bases and 2 bases respectively, with 11 bases between them. CDR3 length: 14 amino acids. CDR3 sequence reads: CASSNRASTDTQYF. In DNA, the CDR3 is TGCGCCAGCAGCAACAGGGCTTCCACAGATACGCAGTATTTT.

The J gene is TRBJ2-6, the V gene TRBV28, with D maybe TRBD2 (6 bases). In germline, CDR1 is MDHEN, CDR2 SYDVKM. This CDR3 contains 17 residues. Trimming pared 7 bases from V and 2 bases from J, leaving 18 bases between. CDR3 in DNA: TGTGCCAGCACCCTCGGGAAAAGACTAGCTGGGGCCAACGTCCTGACTTTC. Its translation is CASTLGKRLAGANVLTF.

The V call is TRBV4-3, the J call TRBJ2-3; 12 nucleotides match TRBD2. V lost 1 base to trimming and J lost 2 bases; unmatched junction nucleotides: 4. CDR1 is LGHNA, CDR2 YSLEER, per germline. The CDR3 spans 17 residues. The CDR3 DNA reads TGCGCCAGCAGCCAAGGACTAGCGGGAGCCTACACAGATACGCAGTATTTT. Translating it yields CASSQGLAGAYTDTQYF.

This clone occurred a few times. The chain employs TRBV12-5 and TRBJ1-5, with a weak D call TRBD1 (6 bases). Trimming cost V 7 bases and J 2 bases, with 9 bases left between them. The CDR3 length is 13 residues. Germline CDR1 LGHNT, CDR2 FRNRAP. The CDR3 region has the DNA TGTGCTAGTGCAGGGGCTGGCAATCAGCCCCAGCATTTT. Translation: CASAGAGNQPQHF.

V gene TRBV29-1 combines with J gene TRBJ2-7; no clear D gene. Deletions cut 6 bases from V and 0 bases from J, with 15 bases between. The germline V gene has CDR1 SQVTM and CDR2 ANQGSEA. This CDR3 comprises 14 residues. CDR3 sequence: CSVLAQLSSYEQYF. Here the CDR3 DNA reads TGCAGCGTGCTTGCACAGCTCAGCTCCTACGAGCAGTACTTC.

This clone was seen only once. This specimen includes other DNA sequences encoding the same CDR3. The CDR3 DNA reads as TGTGCCAGCATAAACAGGGTAACAGATACGCAGTATTTT. Protein: CASINRVTDTQYF. The V call is TRBV27, the J call TRBJ2-3; possibly TRBD1 for D (6 bases). Germline CDR1 MNHEY, CDR2 SMNVEV (reference sequence). The CDR3 contains 13 residues. Trimming pared 7 bases from V and 3 bases from J, leaving 11 bases between.

V and J are TRBV28 and TRBJ1-3, with D perhaps matching TRBD1 (6 bases). Germline CDR1 MDHEN, CDR2 SYDVKM. The CDR3 length is 14 residues. V dropped 3 bases and J dropped 8 bases, with 14 bases sitting between them. CDR3 coding DNA: TGTGCCAGCAGTTTGGTAACAGGGACGGACACCATATATTTT. This encodes CASSLVTGTDTIYF. Together with reference TRBV28 and TRBJ1-3, the CDR3 gives the full variable domain: DVKVTQSSRYLVKRTGEKVFLECVQDMDHENMFWYRQDPGLGLRLIYFSYDVKMKEKGDIPEGYSVSREKKERFSLILESASTNQTSMYLCASSLVTGTDTIYFGEGSWLTVV.

This clone was counted once. V gene TRBV29-1 combines with J gene TRBJ2-1; TRBD1 aligns across 9 bases. The CDR3 runs to 13 residues. Germline V gene data show CDR1 as SQVTM and CDR2 as ANQGSEA. V was clipped by 6 bases and J by 9 bases; unmatched bases: 9. CDR3 amino acids: CSVTGTGFTEQFF. In DNA form, the CDR3 reads TGCAGCGTAACCGGGACAGGGTTCACTGAGCAGTTCTTC.

The V gene is TRBV19, the J gene TRBJ2-1; 9 positions agree with TRBD1. CDR1 LNHDA and CDR2 SQIVND come from the germline V gene (reference sequence). With 5 bases clipped from V and 1 base from J, the junction kept 6 bases outside the gene matches. The CDR3 extends over 16 amino acids. The CDR3 DNA sequence: TGTGCCAGTAGTCCAACACAGGGGGCATCCTACAATGAGCAGTTCTTC. Encoded protein: CASSPTQGASYNEQFF.

The rearrangement links TRBV7-3 to TRBJ2-1, with D unresolved. Trimming left V 0 bases short and J 1 base short, with 7 bases between. CDR1 and CDR2 (germline): SGHTA, FQGTGA. CDR3 length equals 15 residues. As DNA, the CDR3 is TGTGCCAGCAGCTTAACCGTCCAGTCCTACAATGAGCAGTTCTTC. Residues: CASSLTVQSYNEQFF.

This chain connects TRBV4-2 to TRBJ1-2, with D perhaps TRBD1 (5 bases). Germline V gene data show CDR1 as LGHNA and CDR2 as YNFKEQ. Trimming pared 0 bases from V and 3 bases from J, leaving 17 bases between. CDR3 length: 17 amino acids. As DNA, the CDR3 is TGTGCCAGCAGCCAAGACTTATTCCGGGGGTCGGACTATGGCTACACCTTC. It yields the protein CASSQDLFRGSDYGYTF.